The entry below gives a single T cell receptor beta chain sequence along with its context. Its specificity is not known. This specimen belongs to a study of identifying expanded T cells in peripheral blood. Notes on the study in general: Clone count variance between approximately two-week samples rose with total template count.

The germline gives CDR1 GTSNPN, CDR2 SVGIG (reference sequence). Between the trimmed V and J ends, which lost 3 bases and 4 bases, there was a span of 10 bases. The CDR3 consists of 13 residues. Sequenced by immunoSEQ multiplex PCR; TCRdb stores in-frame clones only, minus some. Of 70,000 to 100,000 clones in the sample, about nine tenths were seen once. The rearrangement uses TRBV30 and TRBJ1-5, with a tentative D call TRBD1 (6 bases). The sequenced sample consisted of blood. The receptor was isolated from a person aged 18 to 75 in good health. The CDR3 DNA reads TGTGCCTGGAGCCCAGGGGATAATCAGCCCCAGCATTTT. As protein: CAWSPGDNQPQHF.